This TCR beta chain is drawn from a study of blood T cell repertoires in COVID-19. The overall study: Spain, Italy and the United States supplied samples that represented acute and convalescent COVID-19.

The V gene end was trimmed by 4 bases and the J gene end by 5 bases; junction bases not matched to a gene: 8. Germline V CDR1 and CDR2: SGHVS, FQNEAQ. The CDR3 length is 15 residues. Repertoires were generated with immunoSEQ multiplex PCR, while TCRdb's copy carries only in-frame clones and drops some. The data contain about 270,000 clones, around 82% of them singletons. The receptor was isolated from a woman under 30 with acute or convalescent COVID-19. Input material: peripheral blood. The V gene is TRBV7-8, the J gene TRBJ2-1; the match to TRBD2 covers 7 bases. In DNA, the CDR3 is TGTGCCAGCAGCTCGCCCCGTAGCGGGCACAATGAGCAGTTCTTC. Protein product: CASSSPRSGHNEQFF. Filled out from reference TRBV7-8 and TRBJ2-1, the complete variable domain reads GAGVSQSPRYKVAKRGQDVALRCDPISGHVSLFWYQQALGQGPEFLTYFQNEAQLDKSGLPSDRFFAERPEGSVSTLKIQRTQQEDSAVYLCASSSPRSGHNEQFFGPGTRLTVL.